The clone carrying this TCR beta chain was counted between two and nine times. Trimming shortened V by 0 bases and J by 2 bases, and 7 bases separated the two germline ends. The CDR3 is made up of 14 amino acids. Germline lookup yields CDR1 SGHAT and CDR2 FQNNGV. These data come from a study of blood T cell repertoires in COVID-19. Study in general: The samples span acute and convalescent COVID-19 from the United States, Italy and Spain. PBMCs, B-cell-depleted T cells, or T cells provided the cDNA or gDNA that made up the material.

Source study methods: Amplification of reference gene primers provided the estimated nucleated cell counts. TCRdb keeps only in-frame clones here, not all; method: immunoSEQ multiplex PCR. The V and J calls and clone size are taken from that table; D and trimming were inferred from the DNA. Altogether roughly 300,000 clones are present, 87% being singletons, with the ten largest covering approximately 1.5%. The material sequenced was peripheral blood. V gene TRBV11-2 combines with J gene TRBJ2-5; D not resolved. The receptor was isolated from a woman between 40 and 50 years old who had recovered from COVID-19. CDR3 bases: TGTGCCAGCAGCTTAGAGGCATGGCAAGAGACCCAGTACTTC. It codes for CASSLEAWQETQYF.